This T cell receptor beta chain came from a study of control samples from healthy donors and cancer patients. Profiled with immunoSEQ multiplex PCR; TCRdb holds only in-frame clones, not every one. The data show 150,000 to 200,000 clones, with 80% to 90% seen just once and approximately 1.7% held by the top ten. V gave up 7 bases and J gave up 1 base, with 12 bases separating them. This CDR3 comprises 14 residues. The germline gives CDR1 LNHNV, CDR2 YYDKDF (reference sequence). This receptor was identified in a young man in good health. V usage is TRBV15 and J usage is TRBJ2-3, with D possibly being TRBD2 (6 bases). Material: blood. CDR3 coding DNA: TGTGCCACCACCAAAAGCGGGCGCACAGATACGCAGTATTTT. It is translated as CATTKSGRTDTQYF.